This TCR beta chain was sequenced for a study of T cell responses to AZD1222 COVID-19 vaccine. A single count supports this clone. As yet, its antigen is unknown. There are 14 residues in the CDR3. The germline CDR1 and CDR2 sequences are MGHDK and SYGVNS. V was clipped by 0 bases and J by 5 bases, with 11 bases between them. Produced via immunoSEQ multiplex PCR; TCRdb's table is partial and in-frame only. The sample holds hundreds of thousands of clones; about 94% are singletons and the top ten take 0.5% to 0.65%. Notes on the study in general: Researchers report vaccine-associated CD4 TCRs spanning spike, with dominance at 160-218 and 743-854.

The source of this sequence is an adult who received the AZD1222 COVID-19 vaccine. The material was peripheral blood, obtained 28 days after the second AZD1222 dose. The chain employs TRBV25-1 and TRBJ2-7, with no clear D. The CDR3, as DNA: TGTGCCAGCAGTGAATATTACCGAGACAACGAGCAGTACTTC. It specifies CASSEYYRDNEQYF.